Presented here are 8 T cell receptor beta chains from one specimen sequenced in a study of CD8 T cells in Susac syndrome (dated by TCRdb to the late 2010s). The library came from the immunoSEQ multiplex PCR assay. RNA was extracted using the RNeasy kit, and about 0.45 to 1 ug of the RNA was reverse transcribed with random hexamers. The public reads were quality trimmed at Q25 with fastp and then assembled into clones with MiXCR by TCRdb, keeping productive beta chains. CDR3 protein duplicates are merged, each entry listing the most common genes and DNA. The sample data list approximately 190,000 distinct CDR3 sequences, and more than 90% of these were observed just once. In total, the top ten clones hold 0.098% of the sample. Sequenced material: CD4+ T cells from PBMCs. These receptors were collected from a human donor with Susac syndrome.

The CDR3 is CASSAGTSGGKLAYEQYF. The CDR3 DNA is TGTGCCAGCAGTGCCGGGACTAGCGGGGGCAAACTAGCCTACGAGCAGTACTTC. The chain couples TRBV12-3 or TRBV12-4 to TRBJ2-7; 14 bases fit TRBD2. CDR3 length: 18 residues. Losses at the gene ends were 5 bases for V and 2 bases for J; bases not matched to a gene: 11.

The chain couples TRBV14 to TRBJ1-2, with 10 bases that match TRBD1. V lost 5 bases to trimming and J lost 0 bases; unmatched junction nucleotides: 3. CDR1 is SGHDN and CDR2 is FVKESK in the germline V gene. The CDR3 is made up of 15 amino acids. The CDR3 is CASSFGTGANYGYTF. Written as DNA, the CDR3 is TGTGCCAGCAGCTTCGGGACAGGGGCTAACTATGGCTACACCTTC.

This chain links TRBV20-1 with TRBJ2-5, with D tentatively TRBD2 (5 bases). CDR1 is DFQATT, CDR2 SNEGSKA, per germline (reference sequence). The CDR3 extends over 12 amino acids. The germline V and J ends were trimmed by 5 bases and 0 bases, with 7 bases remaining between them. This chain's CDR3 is CSALTNQETQYF. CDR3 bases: TGCAGTGCTTTGACTAACCAAGAGACCCAGTACTTC.

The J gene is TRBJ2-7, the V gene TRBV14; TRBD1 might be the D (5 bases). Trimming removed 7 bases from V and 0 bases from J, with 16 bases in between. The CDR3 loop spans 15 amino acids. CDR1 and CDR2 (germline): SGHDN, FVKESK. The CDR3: CASNPGQTYSYEQYF. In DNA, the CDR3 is TGTGCCAGCAACCCAGGACAAACCTACTCCTACGAGCAGTACTTC.

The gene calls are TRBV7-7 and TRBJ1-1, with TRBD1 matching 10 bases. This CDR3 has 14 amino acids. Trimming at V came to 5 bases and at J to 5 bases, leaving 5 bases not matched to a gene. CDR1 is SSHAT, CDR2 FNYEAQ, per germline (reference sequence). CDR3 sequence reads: CASSPAGQGTEAFF. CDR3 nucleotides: TGTGCCAGCAGCCCCGCGGGACAGGGGACTGAAGCTTTCTTT.

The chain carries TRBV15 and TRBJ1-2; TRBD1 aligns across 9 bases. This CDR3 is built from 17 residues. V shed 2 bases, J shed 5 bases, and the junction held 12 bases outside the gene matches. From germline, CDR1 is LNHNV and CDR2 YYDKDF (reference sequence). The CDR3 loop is CATSRRALGQGGYGYTF. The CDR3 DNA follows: TGTGCCACCAGCAGACGCGCCCTGGGACAGGGCGGTTATGGCTACACCTTC.

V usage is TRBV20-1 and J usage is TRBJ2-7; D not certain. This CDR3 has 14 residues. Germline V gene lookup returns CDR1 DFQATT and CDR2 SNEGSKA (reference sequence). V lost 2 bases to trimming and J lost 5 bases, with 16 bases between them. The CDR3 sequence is CSARNLGSNHEQYF. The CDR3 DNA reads TGCAGTGCTAGAAATTTGGGCAGTAACCACGAGCAGTACTTC.

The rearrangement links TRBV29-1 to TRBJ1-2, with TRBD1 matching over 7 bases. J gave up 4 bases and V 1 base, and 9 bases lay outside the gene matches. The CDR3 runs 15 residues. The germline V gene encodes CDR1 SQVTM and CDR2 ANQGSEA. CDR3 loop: CSVEGSSDRFYGYTF. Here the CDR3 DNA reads TGCAGCGTTGAAGGTTCGTCGGACAGGTTCTATGGCTACACCTTC.